These 29 T cell receptor beta chains were sequenced from one sample in a study of a mutant IDH1 vaccine in newly diagnosed glioma. The data were produced by immunoSEQ multiplex PCR, yet TCRdb's version contains in-frame clones alone and is incomplete. The sample shows 40,000 to 50,000 clones, 85% to 90% of them seen only once. Time point specified: week 35, safety follow-up. Vaccinated patients received 300 ug of mutant IDH1 20-mer peptide per dose, with topical imiquimod. The antigens of these receptors remain unknown. The sample here was PBMCs, taken from a glioma patient whose treatment included an IDH1 peptide vaccine. All receptors come from a man aged 35-49 years with glioma.

The sample holds one count of this clone. The genes are TRBV7-2 and TRBJ2-3; 9 bases map to TRBD2. The CDR3 length is 14 residues. The germline CDR1 and CDR2 sequences are SGHTA and FQGNSA. The V gene end was trimmed by 1 base and the J gene end by 7 bases; junction bases not matched to a gene: 3. The DNA of the CDR3 is TGTGCCAGCAGCTTAGGACTAGCGGTACATACGCAGTATTTT. This sequence encodes CASSLGLAVHTQYF.

This rearrangement joins TRBV10-3 to TRBJ1-2; 8 nucleotides line up with TRBD1. Germline V gives CDR1 ENHRY, CDR2 SYGVKD. There are 14 residues in the CDR3. With 1 base clipped from V and 6 bases from J, the junction kept 4 bases outside the gene matches. The CDR3 sequence is CAISELDREDGYTF. CDR3 coding DNA: TGTGCCATCAGTGAGTTGGACAGGGAAGATGGCTACACCTTC.

The chain employs TRBV19 and TRBJ1-5; 9 positions agree with TRBD1. Per the germline V gene, CDR1 is LNHDA and CDR2 is SQIVND (reference sequence). This CDR3 comprises 15 residues. V gave up 0 bases and J gave up 6 bases; unmatched junction bases: 3. The CDR3: CASSIEGQGVQPQHF. The CDR3 DNA is TGTGCCAGTAGTATAGAGGGACAGGGTGTTCAGCCCCAGCATTTT.

The V and J genes are TRBV7-3 and TRBJ2-3; TRBD2 matches 8 bases. The CDR3 is made up of 16 amino acids. CDR1 and CDR2 from the germline V gene are SGHTA and FQGTGA. The V and J ends lost 6 bases and 1 base, in that order; junction bases with no gene match: 9. The CDR3 spells CASSILAGLRTDTQYF. CDR3 in DNA: TGTGCCAGCAGTATATTAGCGGGACTCCGCACAGATACGCAGTATTTT.

This sequence joins TRBV5-4 and TRBJ2-5, with a possible D match to TRBD1 (5 bases). Per germline, CDR1 SGHNT and CDR2 YYREEE (reference sequence). V gave up 2 bases and J gave up 4 bases, with 15 bases separating them. The CDR3 covers 15 residues. The CDR3, as DNA: TGTGCCAGCAGCTTCGGAGACAGAGGAGTAGAGACCCAGTACTTC. This sequence encodes CASSFGDRGVETQYF. The complete variable domain, with remaining parts taken from reference TRBV5-4 and TRBJ2-5, reads ETGVTQSPTHLIKTRGQQVTLRCSSQSGHNTVSWYQQALGQGPQFIFQYYREEENGRGNFPPRFSGLQFPNYSSELNVNALELDDSALYLCASSFGDRGVETQYFGPGTRLLVL.

Notes on this clone: Other DNA sequences from this sample encode an identical CDR3 as well. This sequence joins TRBV7-9 and TRBJ2-3, with 7 bases that match TRBD1. The V segment lost 1 base and the J segment 0 bases; nucleotides outside the gene matches: 4. Germline V gene sequence: CDR1 SEHNR, CDR2 FQNEAQ (reference sequence). The CDR3 spans 16 residues. The DNA of the CDR3 is TGTGCCAGCAGCTTAGGGACAGGACAGAGCACAGATACGCAGTATTTT. Translation gives CASSLGTGQSTDTQYF.

The chain recombines TRBV19 with TRBJ1-2; D is unresolved. The CDR3 spans 15 residues. V lost 3 bases, J lost 2 bases, and 13 bases lay in between. Germline-derived CDR1 and CDR2 are LNHDA and SQIVND (reference sequence). As DNA, the CDR3 is TGTGCCAGTAGTATCCAGTCCTCGGTGAACTATGGCTACACCTTC. This gives the protein CASSIQSSVNYGYTF.

The chain is built from TRBV30 and TRBJ2-3; weak D call: TRBD2 (6 bases). Germline CDR1 GTSNPN, CDR2 SVGIG (reference sequence). V lost 5 bases to trimming and J lost 4 bases, with 13 bases between them. The CDR3 contains 13 residues. This CDR3 is CAWRPGAPDTQYF. CDR3 DNA sequence: TGTGCCTGGCGGCCGGGAGCACCAGATACGCAGTATTTT.

This clone was counted between two and nine times. This chain uses TRBV4-2 with TRBJ1-3; D not certain. Trimming removed 2 bases from V and 0 bases from J, with 17 bases in between. Germline V lookup: CDR1 LGHNA, CDR2 YNFKEQ. CDR3 length: 18 amino acids. CDR3 protein: CASSQSAIKGSSGNTIYF. For the CDR3, the DNA is TGTGCCAGCAGCCAATCTGCCATTAAGGGTTCCTCTGGAAACACCATATATTTT.

The chain joins TRBV5-1 to TRBJ2-7, with 11 bases that match TRBD2. Per germline, CDR1 SGHRS and CDR2 YFSETQ. With 1 base clipped from V and 12 bases from J, the junction kept 9 bases outside the gene matches. This CDR3 is 14 amino acids long. The CDR3 sequence: CASSLQGLAAGGYF. CDR3 sequence (DNA): TGCGCCAGCAGCTTGCAGGGACTAGCGGCCGGAGGGTACTTC.

The V gene is TRBV28, the J gene TRBJ1-2, with D unclear. Between the trimmed V and J ends, which lost 4 bases and 4 bases, there was a span of 7 bases. Germline CDR1 is MDHEN and CDR2 is SYDVKM. The CDR3 sequence is 12 residues long. CDR3 loop: CASSSTAYGYTF. CDR3 in DNA: TGTGCCAGCAGTTCCACGGCCTATGGCTACACCTTC.

The genes are TRBV28 and TRBJ2-1, with 8 bases that match TRBD1. J lost 7 bases, V lost 8 bases, and 19 bases had no gene match. The CDR3 is 17 amino acids. Germline V gives CDR1 MDHEN, CDR2 SYDVKM. The CDR3 protein is CASHDRGDVLIENEQFF. CDR3 coding DNA: TGTGCCAGCCATGACAGGGGCGATGTGTTAATAGAGAATGAGCAGTTCTTC. The full variable domain, completed using reference TRBV28 and TRBJ2-1, is DVKVTQSSRYLVKRTGEKVFLECVQDMDHENMFWYRQDPGLGLRLIYFSYDVKMKEKGDIPEGYSVSREKKERFSLILESASTNQTSMYLCASHDRGDVLIENEQFFGPGTRLTVL.

The rearrangement joins TRBV29-1 to TRBJ2-3; 9 bases are shared with TRBD1. The CDR3 loop spans 13 amino acids. Germline-derived CDR1 and CDR2 are SQVTM and ANQGSEA. J lost 5 bases, V lost 7 bases, and 7 bases had no gene match. In DNA, the CDR3 is TGCAGCGCCTACAGGGGGCAAGGAGATACGCAGTATTTT. Its protein product is CSAYRGQGDTQYF.

This clone occurred once. The chain couples TRBV5-1 to TRBJ2-6; 7 bases fit TRBD1. CDR3 length: 15 amino acids. CDR1 and CDR2 (germline): SGHRS, YFSETQ. Germline trimming cut 3 bases from V and 1 base from J; bases unmatched to any gene: 1. CDR3 sequence reads: CASSSQGSGANVLTF. As DNA, the CDR3 is TGCGCCAGCAGCTCACAGGGGTCTGGGGCCAACGTCCTGACTTTC.

The V gene is TRBV11-1, the J gene TRBJ1-1, with D uncertain. This CDR3 region has 13 residues. V was pared by 3 bases and J by 1 base, with 6 bases between. Germline V gives CDR1 SGHAT, CDR2 FQDESV (reference sequence). CDR3 loop: CASSFSANTEAFF. The CDR3, as DNA: TGTGCCAGCAGCTTCAGCGCGAACACTGAAGCTTTCTTT.

The rearrangement uses TRBV7-2 and TRBJ2-6; D unresolved. Germline CDR1 and CDR2: SGHTA and FQGNSA. CDR3 length: 16 amino acids. The V end lost 0 bases, the J end lost 0 bases, and 6 bases lay between the germline ends. Written as DNA, the CDR3 is TGTGCCAGCAGCTTAGCAAGGACCTCTGGGGCCAACGTCCTGACTTTC. This codes for CASSLARTSGANVLTF.

The chain has TRBV4-3 and TRBJ2-1; 9 bases map to TRBD2. Germline CDR1 LGHNA, CDR2 YSLEER. The CDR3 runs 16 residues. The V gene end was trimmed by 0 bases and the J gene end by 7 bases; junction bases not matched to a gene: 7. The CDR3 DNA follows: TGCGCCAGCAGCCAAGACGCGGGAGGGGTCAAAAATGAGCAGTTCTTC. This gives the protein CASSQDAGGVKNEQFF.

The chain carries TRBV29-1 and TRBJ2-3; 7 bases agree with TRBD1. This CDR3 spans 13 amino acids. With V trimmed by 7 bases and J by 0 bases, 4 bases remained unmatched. Germline values: CDR1 SQVTM, CDR2 ANQGSEA. CDR3 in amino acids: CSATGVSTDTQYF. In DNA form, the CDR3 reads TGCAGCGCAACAGGGGTTAGCACAGATACGCAGTATTTT.

This clone was seen once. The V gene is TRBV10-3, the J gene TRBJ2-5; D may match TRBD1 or TRBD2 (5 bases each). The CDR3 extends over 11 amino acids. V was pared by 0 bases and J by 11 bases, with 7 bases between. Germline loops: CDR1 ENHRY, CDR2 SYGVKD. CDR3 sequence (DNA): TGTGCCATCAGTGAGTCGGGACCACAGTACTTC. Translated, it gives CAISESGPQYF.

CDR3 sequence reads: CAISPQGPGGGYTF. Here the CDR3 DNA reads TGTGCCATCAGTCCGCAGGGGCCCGGGGGGGGCTACACCTTC. The rearrangement uses TRBV10-3 and TRBJ1-2; D is perhaps TRBD1 (6 bases). The CDR3 has 14 amino acids. CDR1 is ENHRY, CDR2 SYGVKD, per germline. The V end lost 5 bases, the J end lost 8 bases, and 18 bases lay between the germline ends.

In nucleotides, the CDR3 is TGTGCCAGCGAACAGGGGGCGCCGCGAGGCGAGACCCAGTACTTC. Translated, it gives CASEQGAPRGETQYF. This chain uses TRBV6-6 with TRBJ2-5, with 9 bases identical to TRBD1. J gave up 5 bases and V 8 bases, and 12 bases lay outside the gene matches. The germline CDR1 and CDR2 sequences are MNHNY and SVGAGI (reference sequence). The CDR3 length is 15 residues.

This chain links TRBV30 with TRBJ2-5, with TRBD2 matching 8 bases. Trimming cost V 2 bases and J 4 bases; bases outside gene matches: 6. Looked up from germline, CDR1 is GTSNPN and CDR2 is SVGIG (reference sequence). This CDR3 comprises 14 residues. The CDR3 region has the DNA TGTGCCTGGAGTTCCCGGGGGGGCCGAGAGACCCAGTACTTC. This codes for CAWSSRGGRETQYF.

The chain joins TRBV5-4 to TRBJ2-1; a weak D match, TRBD1 (5 bases). The germline CDR1 and CDR2 sequences are SGHNT and YYREEE (reference sequence). The CDR3 has 13 residues. V shed 1 base and J shed 12 bases, with 14 bases lying between them. CDR3 residues: CASSLIGAGWQFF. DNA of the CDR3: TGTGCCAGCAGCTTGATCGGTGCAGGGTGGCAGTTCTTC.

This clone was seen just once. Other DNA sequences in this sample translate to the same CDR3. The chain combines TRBV19 with TRBJ1-1; D possibly corresponds to TRBD1 (6 bases). Per germline, CDR1 LNHDA and CDR2 SQIVND (reference sequence). This CDR3 has 12 residues. V was shortened by 5 bases and J by 8 bases, with 12 bases between the two germline ends. The CDR3 DNA follows: TGTGCCAGTAGTGCCACAGGGACCGAAGCTTTCTTT. This encodes CASSATGTEAFF.

The chain couples TRBV5-1 to TRBJ2-1; 13 bases agree with TRBD2. The CDR3 totals 18 residues. CDR1 SGHRS and CDR2 YFSETQ come from the germline V gene. With 8 bases clipped from V and 1 base from J, the junction kept 12 bases outside the gene matches. In nucleotides, the CDR3 is TGCGCCAGTACCACCGGGACTAGCGGGATAATATCCTACAATGAGCAGTTCTTC. Residues: CASTTGTSGIISYNEQFF.

This clone has only one observation. The rearrangement joins TRBV29-1 to TRBJ1-1; 8 bases agree with TRBD1. The germline gives CDR1 SQVTM, CDR2 ANQGSEA. The CDR3 covers 13 residues. The J segment lost 5 bases and the V segment lost 6 bases, leaving 8 bases of the junction unmatched. The CDR3 nucleotides are TGCAGCGTCCCCGGGACAGGCGGGACTGAAGCTTTCTTT. It specifies CSVPGTGGTEAFF.

The chain joins TRBV11-2 to TRBJ2-5; the match to TRBD1 covers 10 bases. The trim removed 1 base at V and 2 bases at J, leaving 10 bases unmatched. Looked up from germline, CDR1 is SGHAT and CDR2 is FQNNGV. The length of the CDR3 is 18 residues. Here the CDR3 reads CASSLVGWTGGLQETQYF. DNA for the CDR3: TGTGCCAGCAGCTTAGTAGGGTGGACAGGGGGTTTACAAGAGACCCAGTACTTC.

The genes are TRBV5-6 and TRBJ2-6; TRBD1 matches at 7 bases. V was pared by 4 bases and J by 0 bases, with 4 bases of the junction left unmatched. CDR1 is SGHDT and CDR2 is YYEEEE in the germline V gene. The CDR3 consists of 16 residues. Here the CDR3 DNA reads TGTGCCAGCAGCCTAGGGACAGCCTCTGGGGCCAACGTCCTGACTTTC. As protein: CASSLGTASGANVLTF. The entire variable domain, with the rest obtained from reference TRBV5-6 and TRBJ2-6, is as follows: DAGVTQSPTHLIKTRGQQVTLRCSPKSGHDTVSWYQQALGQGPQFIFQYYEEEERQRGNFPDRFSGHQFPNYSSELNVNALLLGDSALYLCASSLGTASGANVLTFGAGSRLTVL.

The chain links TRBV6-1 to TRBJ2-3; 10 bases align to TRBD1. The V and J ends lost 0 bases and 4 bases, in that order; junction bases with no gene match: 1. CDR3 length: 15 amino acids. Germline V CDR1 and CDR2: MNHNS, SASEGT. CDR3 amino acids: CASSEAGTGADTQYF. The CDR3 coding sequence is TGTGCCAGCAGTGAAGCCGGGACAGGGGCAGATACGCAGTATTTT.